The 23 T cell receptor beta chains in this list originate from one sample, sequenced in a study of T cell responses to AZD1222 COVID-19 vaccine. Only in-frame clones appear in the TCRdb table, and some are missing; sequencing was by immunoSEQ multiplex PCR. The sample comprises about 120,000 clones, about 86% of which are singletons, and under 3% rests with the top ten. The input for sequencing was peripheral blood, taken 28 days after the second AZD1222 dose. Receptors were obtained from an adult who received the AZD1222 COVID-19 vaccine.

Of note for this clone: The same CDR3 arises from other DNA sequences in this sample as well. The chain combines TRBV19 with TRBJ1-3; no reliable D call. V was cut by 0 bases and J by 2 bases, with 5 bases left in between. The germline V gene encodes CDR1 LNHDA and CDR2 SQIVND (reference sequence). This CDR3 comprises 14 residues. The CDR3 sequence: CASSIDKTGNTIYF. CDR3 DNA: TGTGCCAGTAGTATAGACAAAACTGGAAACACCATATATTTT.

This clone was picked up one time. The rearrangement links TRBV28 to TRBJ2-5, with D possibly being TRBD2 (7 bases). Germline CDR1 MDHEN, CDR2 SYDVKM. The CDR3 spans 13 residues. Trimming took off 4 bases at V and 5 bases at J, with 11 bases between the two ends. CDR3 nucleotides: TGTGCCAGCAGTTGGGGGGGCATGGAGACCCAGTACTTC. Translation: CASSWGGMETQYF.

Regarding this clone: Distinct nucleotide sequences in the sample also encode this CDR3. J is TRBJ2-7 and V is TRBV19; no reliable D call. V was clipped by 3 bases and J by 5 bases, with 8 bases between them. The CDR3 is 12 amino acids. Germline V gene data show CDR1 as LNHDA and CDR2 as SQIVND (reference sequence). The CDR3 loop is CASSIDRDEQYF. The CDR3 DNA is TGTGCCAGTAGTATCGACCGCGACGAGCAGTACTTC.

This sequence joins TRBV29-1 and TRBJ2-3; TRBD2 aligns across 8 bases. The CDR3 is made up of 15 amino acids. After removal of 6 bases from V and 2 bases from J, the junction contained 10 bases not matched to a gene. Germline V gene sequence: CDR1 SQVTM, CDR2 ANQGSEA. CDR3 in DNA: TGCAGCGTCGGTGGGGGCGGGGGGTCCACAGATACGCAGTATTTT. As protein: CSVGGGGGSTDTQYF.

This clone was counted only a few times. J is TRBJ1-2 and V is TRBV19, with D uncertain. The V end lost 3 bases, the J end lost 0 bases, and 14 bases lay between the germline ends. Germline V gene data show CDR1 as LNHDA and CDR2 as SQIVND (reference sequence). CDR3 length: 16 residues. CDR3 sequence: CASSIDSRLANYGYTF. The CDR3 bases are TGTGCCAGTAGTATTGACTCCAGACTAGCTAACTATGGCTACACCTTC.

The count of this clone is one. The CDR3 spells CASSVALGPGAGELFF. The CDR3 DNA sequence: TGTGCCAGCAGCGTAGCGCTAGGGCCTGGGGCCGGGGAGCTGTTTTTT. This chain joins TRBV9 and TRBJ2-2; the D is unclear. There are 16 residues in the CDR3. V gave up 0 bases and J gave up 6 bases, with 15 bases separating them. Per germline, CDR1 SGDLS and CDR2 YYNGEE.

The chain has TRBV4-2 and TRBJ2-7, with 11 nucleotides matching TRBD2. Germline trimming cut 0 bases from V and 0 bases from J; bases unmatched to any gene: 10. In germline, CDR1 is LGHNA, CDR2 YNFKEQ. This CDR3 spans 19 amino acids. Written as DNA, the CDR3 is TGTGCCAGCAGCCAAGAACTAGCGGGGGCCACAAGCGTCTCCTACGAGCAGTACTTC. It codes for CASSQELAGATSVSYEQYF.

The CDR3, as DNA: TGTGCCAGCAGTTCCCGGGGGGCGGACACCGGGGAGCTGTTTTTT. Translated, it gives CASSSRGADTGELFF. The rearrangement joins TRBV27 to TRBJ2-2, with D maybe TRBD2 (7 bases). Germline V lookup: CDR1 MNHEY, CDR2 SMNVEV (reference sequence). The CDR3 has 15 residues. Trimming removed 4 bases at V and 3 bases at J, with 12 bases between.

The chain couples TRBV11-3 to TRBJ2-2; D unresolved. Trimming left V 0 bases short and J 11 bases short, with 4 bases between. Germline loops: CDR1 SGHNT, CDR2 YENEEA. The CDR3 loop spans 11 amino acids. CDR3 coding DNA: TGTGCCAGCAGCTTAGAAATCGAGCTGTTTTTT. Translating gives CASSLEIELFF.

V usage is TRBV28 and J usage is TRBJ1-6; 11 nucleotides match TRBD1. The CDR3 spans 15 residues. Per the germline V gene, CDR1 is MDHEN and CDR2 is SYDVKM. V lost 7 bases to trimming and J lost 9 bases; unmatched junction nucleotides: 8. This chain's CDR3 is CASKTDRGPGSPLHF. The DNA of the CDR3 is TGTGCCAGCAAAACGGACAGGGGGCCGGGTTCACCCCTCCACTTT.

CDR3 coding DNA: TGTGCCAGCAGCCAAGGTACGGACTATGGCTACACCTTC. Translated: CASSQGTDYGYTF. The chain joins TRBV3-1 (or the pseudogene TRBV3-2) to TRBJ1-2; no clear D gene. Deletions cut 1 base from V and 3 bases from J, with 6 bases between. Germline values: CDR1 LGHDT, CDR2 YNNKEL (reference sequence). The CDR3 is 13 residues long.

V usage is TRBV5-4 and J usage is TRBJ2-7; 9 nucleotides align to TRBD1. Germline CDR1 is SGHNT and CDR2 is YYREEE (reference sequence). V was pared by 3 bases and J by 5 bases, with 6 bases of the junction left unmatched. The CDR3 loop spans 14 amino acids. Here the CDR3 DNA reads TGTGCCAGCAGCTCCAGACAGGGGGGAAACGAGCAGTACTTC. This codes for CASSSRQGGNEQYF.

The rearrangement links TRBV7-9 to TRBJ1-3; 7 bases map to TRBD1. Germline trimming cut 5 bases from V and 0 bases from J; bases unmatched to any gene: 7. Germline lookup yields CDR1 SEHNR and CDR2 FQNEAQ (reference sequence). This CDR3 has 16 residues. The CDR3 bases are TGTGCCAGCAGCCGGGACAGCTTCGTCTCTGGAAACACCATATATTTT. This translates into CASSRDSFVSGNTIYF.

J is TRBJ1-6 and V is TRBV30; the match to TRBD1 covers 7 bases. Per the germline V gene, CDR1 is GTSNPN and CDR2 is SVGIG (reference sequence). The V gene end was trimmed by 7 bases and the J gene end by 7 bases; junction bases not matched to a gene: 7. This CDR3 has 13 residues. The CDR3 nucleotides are TGTGCCTCCCAGACAGGGTCGAATTCACCCCTCCACTTT. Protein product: CASQTGSNSPLHF.

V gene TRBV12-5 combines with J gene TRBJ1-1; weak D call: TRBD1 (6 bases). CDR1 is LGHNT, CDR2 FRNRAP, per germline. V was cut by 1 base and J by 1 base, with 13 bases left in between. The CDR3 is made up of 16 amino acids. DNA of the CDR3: TGTGCTAGTGGTTTGGCCCCGGTGACAGGGAACACTGAAGCTTTCTTT. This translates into CASGLAPVTGNTEAFF.

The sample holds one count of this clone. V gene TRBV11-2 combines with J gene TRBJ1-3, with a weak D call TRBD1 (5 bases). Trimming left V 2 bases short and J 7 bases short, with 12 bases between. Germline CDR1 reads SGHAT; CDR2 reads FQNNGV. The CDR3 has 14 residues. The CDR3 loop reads CASSLSGPRNTIYF. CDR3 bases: TGTGCCAGCAGCTTATCGGGACCGAGGAACACCATATATTTT.

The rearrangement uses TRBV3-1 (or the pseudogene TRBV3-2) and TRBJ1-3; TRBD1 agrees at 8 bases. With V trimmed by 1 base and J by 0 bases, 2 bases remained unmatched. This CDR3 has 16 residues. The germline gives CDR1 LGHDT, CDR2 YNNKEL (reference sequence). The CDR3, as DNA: TGTGCCAGCAGCCAAGGGACAGGGCGCTCTGGAAACACCATATATTTT. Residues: CASSQGTGRSGNTIYF.

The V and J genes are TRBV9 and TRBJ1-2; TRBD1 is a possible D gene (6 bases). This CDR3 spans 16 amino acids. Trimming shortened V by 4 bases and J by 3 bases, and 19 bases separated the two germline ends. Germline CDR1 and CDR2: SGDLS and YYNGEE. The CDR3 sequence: CASSSAGGQDYYGYTF. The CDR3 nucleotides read TGTGCCAGCAGCTCCGCCGGGGGGCAGGATTACTATGGCTACACCTTC.

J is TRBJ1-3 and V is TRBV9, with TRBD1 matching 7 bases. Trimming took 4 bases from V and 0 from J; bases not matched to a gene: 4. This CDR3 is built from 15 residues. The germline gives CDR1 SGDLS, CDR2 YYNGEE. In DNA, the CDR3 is TGTGCCAGCAGCCCGACAGGGCTCTCTGGAAACACCATATATTTT. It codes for CASSPTGLSGNTIYF.

DNA of the CDR3: TGTGCCAGCAGTTACCTTTTGGGAGCGCCCTACGAGCAGTACTTC. Protein product: CASSYLLGAPYEQYF. V usage is TRBV6-5 and J usage is TRBJ2-7; maybe TRBD2 (5 bases). The V end lost 2 bases, the J end lost 2 bases, and 13 bases lay between the germline ends. From germline, CDR1 is MNHEY and CDR2 SVGAGI. The CDR3 length is 15 residues.

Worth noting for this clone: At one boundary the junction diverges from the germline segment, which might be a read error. In DNA, the CDR3 is TGTGCCAGCAGCTTCCGACTAGCGGGGGGGTCCTCCGAGCAGTACTTC. The encoded protein is CASSFRLAGGSSEQYF. The rearrangement links TRBV3-1 (or the pseudogene TRBV3-2) to TRBJ2-7, with 14 nucleotides matching TRBD2. Germline lookup yields CDR1 LGHDT and CDR2 YNNKEL (reference sequence). The CDR3 is made up of 16 amino acids.

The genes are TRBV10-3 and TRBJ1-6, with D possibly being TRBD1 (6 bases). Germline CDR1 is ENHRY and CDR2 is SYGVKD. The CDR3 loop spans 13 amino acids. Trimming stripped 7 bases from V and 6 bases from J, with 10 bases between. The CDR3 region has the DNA TGTGCCATCAAAGGACAGACTAATTCACCCCTCCACTTT. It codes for CAIKGQTNSPLHF.

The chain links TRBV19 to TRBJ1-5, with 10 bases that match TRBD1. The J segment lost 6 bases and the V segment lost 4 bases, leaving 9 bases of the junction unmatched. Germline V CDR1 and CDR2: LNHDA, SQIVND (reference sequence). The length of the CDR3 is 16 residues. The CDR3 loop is CASSTTGGSMSQPQHF. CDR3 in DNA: TGTGCCAGTAGTACGACAGGGGGCTCAATGAGTCAGCCCCAGCATTTT.